These 24 T cell receptor beta chains originate from one sample sequenced in a study of T cell repertoires in ileal Crohn's disease. Libraries were prepared by immunoSEQ multiplex PCR; TCRdb keeps only in-frame clonotypes and omits some of them. The sample records more than 11,000 clones, approximately 78% being singletons. The sequenced sample was ileal tissue. These receptors were taken from an adult with Crohn's disease.

The rearrangement joins TRBV6-5 to TRBJ1-3, with D uncertain. This CDR3 comprises 14 residues. From germline, CDR1 is MNHEY and CDR2 SVGAGI. V was pared by 2 bases and J by 4 bases, with 9 bases between. The CDR3 region has the DNA TGTGCCAGCAGTTACGCGTTATCGGGAAACACCATATATTTT. Translated, it gives CASSYALSGNTIYF.

In its sample, this clone was seen a few times. V is TRBV4-2 and J is TRBJ2-1, with a weak D call TRBD2 (6 bases). Trimming cost V 0 bases and J 9 bases, with 12 bases left between them. Per germline, CDR1 LGHNA and CDR2 YNFKEQ. The CDR3 consists of 14 residues. The CDR3 nucleotides read TGTGCCAGCAGCCAAGAGGCGGGGTTCTCTGAGCAGTTCTTC. This encodes CASSQEAGFSEQFF.

Here the CDR3 reads CASTQFRGSNYGYTF. In DNA, the CDR3 is TGTGCCAGCACCCAGTTCAGGGGCTCCAACTATGGCTACACCTTC. The rearrangement links TRBV5-4 to TRBJ1-2; D is possibly TRBD1 (6 bases). Trimming cost V 6 bases and J 2 bases, with 17 bases left between them. This CDR3 region has 15 residues. Germline V CDR1 and CDR2: SGHNT, YYREEE (reference sequence). Together with reference TRBV5-4 and TRBJ1-2, the CDR3 gives the full variable domain: ETGVTQSPTHLIKTRGQQVTLRCSSQSGHNTVSWYQQALGQGPQFIFQYYREEENGRGNFPPRFSGLQFPNYSSELNVNALELDDSALYLCASTQFRGSNYGYTFGSGTRLTVV.

This chain links TRBV6-1 with TRBJ2-2, with 7 bases identical to TRBD2. V dropped 8 bases and J dropped 5; count of bases not matched to a gene: 11. The germline V gene has CDR1 MNHNS and CDR2 SASEGT. The length of the CDR3 is 15 residues. The CDR3 nucleotides read TGTGCCAGCGACGCCGGGGAGGGGTTTACCGGGGAGCTGTTTTTT. Residues: CASDAGEGFTGELFF.

The J gene is TRBJ2-5, the V gene TRBV18; no definite D call. Trimming cost V 6 bases and J 4 bases, with 18 bases left between them. CDR3 length: 15 amino acids. The germline CDR1 and CDR2 sequences are KGHSH and LQKENI. DNA for the CDR3: TGTGCCAGCTCGAATCTAGAGAGCGTCAGAGAGACCCAGTACTTC. Translation gives CASSNLESVRETQYF.

The V call is TRBV5-1, the J call TRBJ1-2; D not certain. The CDR3 has 12 amino acids. Trimming pared 2 bases from V and 8 bases from J, leaving 10 bases between. Per germline, CDR1 SGHRS and CDR2 YFSETQ. This CDR3 is CASSFSEEGYTF. The DNA for the CDR3 is TGCGCCAGCAGCTTTTCGGAGGAAGGCTACACCTTC.

The chain employs TRBV30 and TRBJ1-1, with a tentative D call TRBD1 (6 bases). From germline, CDR1 is GTSNPN and CDR2 SVGIG (reference sequence). The V and J ends lost 6 bases and 2 bases respectively, with 13 bases between them. This CDR3 spans 13 amino acids. The CDR3 DNA sequence: TGTGCCTGCACTCAACAGGGAAACACTGAAGCTTTCTTT. Protein: CACTQQGNTEAFF.

The CDR3, as DNA: TGTGCCAGCAGCTTGGGAATCGGGGGGTACGAGCAGTACTTC. Protein: CASSLGIGGYEQYF. The gene calls are TRBV5-5 and TRBJ2-7, with TRBD2 identical over 7 bases. Germline lookup yields CDR1 SGHKS and CDR2 YYEKEE (reference sequence). V lost 0 bases, J lost 4 bases, and 4 bases stayed unmatched. The CDR3 length is 14 residues.

The V call is TRBV5-1, the J call TRBJ2-3; a weak D match, TRBD1 (6 bases). Trimming cost V 4 bases and J 1 base, with 19 bases left between them. The germline gives CDR1 SGHRS, CDR2 YFSETQ. This CDR3 is 17 amino acids long. CDR3 residues: CASSQAVTGSGTDTQYF. DNA of the CDR3: TGCGCCAGCAGCCAGGCCGTGACAGGATCTGGCACAGATACGCAGTATTTT.

V and J are TRBV9 and TRBJ2-1; a weak D match, TRBD2 (7 bases). The germline V gene has CDR1 SGDLS and CDR2 YYNGEE. The CDR3 is 16 amino acids. Deletions cut 3 bases from V and 9 bases from J, with 22 bases between. The CDR3 here is CASSATGGPQEIEQFF. As DNA, the CDR3 is TGTGCCAGCAGCGCAACGGGGGGCCCCCAGGAAATTGAGCAGTTCTTC.

The chain combines TRBV9 with TRBJ2-5; 9 bases fit TRBD2. Germline V lookup: CDR1 SGDLS, CDR2 YYNGEE. This CDR3 has 15 amino acids. Germline trimming cut 3 bases from V and 1 base from J; bases unmatched to any gene: 4. The CDR3 here is CASSGGLAVQETQYF. The CDR3 nucleotides read TGTGCCAGCAGCGGGGGACTAGCAGTCCAAGAGACCCAGTACTTC.

The chain joins TRBV5-4 to TRBJ2-5; possible D gene TRBD1, 6 bases. V was trimmed by 4 bases and J by 5 bases, leaving 18 bases between them. The germline V gene has CDR1 SGHNT and CDR2 YYREEE (reference sequence). The CDR3 runs to 15 residues. The CDR3 reads CASSPWAGVGETQYF. The DNA for the CDR3 is TGTGCCAGCAGCCCCTGGGCAGGGGTGGGTGAGACCCAGTACTTC.

The CDR3 bases are TGTGCCAGCAGTCTTCAGAAGAACACAGATACGCAGTATTTT. Protein: CASSLQKNTDTQYF. The V call is TRBV6-1, the J call TRBJ2-3; D is undetermined. Trimming pared 5 bases from V and 2 bases from J, leaving 11 bases between. Germline CDR1 is MNHNS and CDR2 is SASEGT. The CDR3 covers 14 residues.

V gene TRBV28 combines with J gene TRBJ1-5; TRBD1 aligns across 11 bases. The CDR3 extends over 16 amino acids. Germline CDR1 is MDHEN and CDR2 is SYDVKM. Trimming removed 5 bases from V and 7 bases from J; junction bases left unmatched: 10. The DNA for the CDR3 is TGTGCCAGCAGTGGGGTGGACAGGGGGCCACGACAGCCCCAGCATTTT. This codes for CASSGVDRGPRQPQHF.

The chain joins TRBV7-2 to TRBJ2-7; D possibly corresponds to TRBD1 (6 bases). This CDR3 is 17 amino acids long. The germline V gene has CDR1 SGHTA and CDR2 FQGNSA. The V and J ends lost 5 bases and 2 bases respectively, with 22 bases between them. The CDR3, as DNA: TGTGCCAGCAGCCCGAGATTCACAGGGAGTGGGGCCTACGAGCAGTACTTC. Protein: CASSPRFTGSGAYEQYF.

The chain has TRBV19 and TRBJ1-6; D remains unclear. Between the trimmed V and J ends, which lost 5 bases and 5 bases, there was a span of 16 bases. Germline CDR1 LNHDA, CDR2 SQIVND (reference sequence). CDR3 length: 16 amino acids. DNA of the CDR3: TGTGCCAGTAGTGCCCGACCCCAACGGGATAATTCACCCCTCCACTTT. Translation: CASSARPQRDNSPLHF.

V and J are TRBV29-1 and TRBJ2-5; the D is unclear. The CDR3 contains 11 residues. CDR1 is SQVTM, CDR2 ANQGSEA, per germline. Trimming shortened V by 0 bases and J by 13 bases, and 12 bases separated the two germline ends. The DNA of the CDR3 is TGCAGCGTTGAAGACGGCCCCATAGCGTACTTC. Translated: CSVEDGPIAYF.

The chain combines TRBV4-3 with TRBJ2-3; 7 nucleotides match TRBD2. This CDR3 contains 16 residues. The V segment lost 2 bases and the J segment 2 bases; nucleotides outside the gene matches: 7. The germline V gene encodes CDR1 LGHNA and CDR2 YSLEER. In DNA form, the CDR3 reads TGCGCCAGCAGCCAACTTCTAGCGGACGACACAGATACGCAGTATTTT. Translated, it gives CASSQLLADDTDTQYF.

In its sample, this clone was seen a few times. The rearrangement uses TRBV6-1 and TRBJ2-1; tentatively, D is TRBD2 (7 bases). The CDR3 covers 14 residues. The V and J ends lost 10 bases and 9 bases respectively, with 22 bases between them. Germline V gives CDR1 MNHNS, CDR2 SASEGT. The CDR3 DNA reads as TGTGCCACCACTTCCGGCAGGGGAGGGGGTGAGCAGTTCTTC. Protein sequence: CATTSGRGGGEQFF.

The gene calls are TRBV11-2 and TRBJ1-5; no clear D gene. The germline V and J ends were trimmed by 5 bases and 0 bases, with 5 bases remaining between them. The CDR3 covers 13 residues. CDR1 is SGHAT and CDR2 is FQNNGV in the germline V gene. CDR3 sequence: CASSNYSNQPQHF. For the CDR3, the DNA is TGTGCCAGCAGCAATTATAGCAATCAGCCCCAGCATTTT.

This sequence joins TRBV5-6 and TRBJ2-3, with 10 bases that match TRBD2. The CDR3 covers 15 residues. V dropped 4 bases and J dropped 4; count of bases not matched to a gene: 6. CDR1 SGHDT and CDR2 YYEEEE come from the germline V gene. CDR3 sequence reads: CASSPTSGSSDTQYF. The CDR3 nucleotides are TGTGCCAGCAGCCCGACTAGCGGGTCATCAGATACGCAGTATTTT. Together with reference TRBV5-6 and TRBJ2-3, the CDR3 gives the full variable domain: DAGVTQSPTHLIKTRGQQVTLRCSPKSGHDTVSWYQQALGQGPQFIFQYYEEEERQRGNFPDRFSGHQFPNYSSELNVNALLLGDSALYLCASSPTSGSSDTQYFGPGTRLTVL.

The chain links TRBV5-1 to TRBJ2-1; D might be TRBD2 (5 bases). The CDR3 loop spans 16 amino acids. V lost 3 bases, J lost 3 bases, and 16 bases lay in between. Germline V lookup: CDR1 SGHRS, CDR2 YFSETQ. The CDR3 reads CASSYLGERNYNEQFF. As DNA, the CDR3 is TGCGCCAGCAGCTATTTGGGAGAACGTAACTACAATGAGCAGTTCTTC.

The CDR3: CASSLGGTQETQYF. The CDR3 nucleotides are TGTGCCAGCAGCTTGGGAGGCACCCAAGAGACCCAGTACTTC. This chain connects TRBV5-4 to TRBJ2-5; D gene uncertain. The V gene lost 0 bases and the J gene lost 1 base, with 7 bases spanning the gap. Germline assignment: CDR1 SGHNT and CDR2 YYREEE (reference sequence). This CDR3 is 14 amino acids long.

This chain connects TRBV7-9 to TRBJ1-2; 7 positions match TRBD1. The germline gives CDR1 SEHNR, CDR2 FQNEAQ (reference sequence). J lost 6 bases, V lost 2 bases, and 6 bases had no gene match. The CDR3 totals 14 residues. For the CDR3, the DNA is TGTGCCAGCAGCTTAATCGGGCAGGGGGATGGCTACACCTTC. Protein product: CASSLIGQGDGYTF.